Each of the 14 T cell receptor beta chains below was sequenced from the same sample in a study of shared clonotypes between healthy human individuals. Clones were sequenced by immunoSEQ multiplex PCR, and TCRdb holds only the in-frame ones, with some missing. The sample records some 2,500,000 clones, approximately 94% being singletons. The sample was naive CD4+ T cells from PBMCs. Subset noted: CD45RA+ positively selected. Receptors were obtained from a man in his late teens or twenties in good health. Some clones in this sample may be carry-over from other donors' samples.

The chain couples TRBV28 to TRBJ1-2; no reliable D call. Trimming took off 10 bases at V and 8 bases at J, with 17 bases between the two ends. The CDR3 is 12 amino acids. Germline CDR1 reads MDHEN; CDR2 reads SYDVKM. CDR3 sequence reads: CATFRTGGGYTF. CDR3 DNA: TGTGCCACCTTCCGGACGGGAGGAGGCTACACCTTC.

The sample holds one count of this clone. The chain has TRBV6-5 and TRBJ2-7; possibly TRBD1 or TRBD2 for D (5 bases each). CDR1 MNHEY and CDR2 SVGAGI come from the germline V gene. The CDR3 sequence is 13 residues long. V lost 7 bases, J lost 6 bases, and 16 bases lay in between. This CDR3 is CASTDTVGVEQYF. For the CDR3, the DNA is TGTGCCAGCACCGACACTGTGGGGGTCGAGCAGTACTTC.

V and J are TRBV5-5 and TRBJ1-5; 8 nucleotides agree with TRBD1. Germline CDR1 SGHKS, CDR2 YYEKEE (reference sequence). The CDR3 spans 14 residues. J gave up 8 bases and V 0 bases, and 4 bases lay outside the gene matches. This CDR3 reads CASSLGAGGEPQHF. Here the CDR3 DNA reads TGTGCCAGCAGCTTGGGGGCAGGGGGCGAGCCCCAGCATTTT.

The chain couples TRBV10-2 to TRBJ2-7; D may be TRBD1 (6 bases). This CDR3 has 15 residues. The ends were cut back, 3 bases at V and 4 bases at J, with 16 bases in the middle. Germline values: CDR1 WSHSY, CDR2 SAAADI. The CDR3 bases are TGCGCCAGCAGTGACAGGGGCTCCAGGGGTTACGAGCAGTACTTC. Its protein product is CASSDRGSRGYEQYF.

This clone appeared once. The V gene is TRBV7-9, the J gene TRBJ1-2; D is undetermined. This CDR3 has 15 residues. Trimming pared 3 bases from V and 2 bases from J, leaving 13 bases between. Germline CDR1 reads SEHNR; CDR2 reads FQNEAQ (reference sequence). The CDR3 coding sequence is TGTGCCAGCAGCTTGGTCCGCGGAAACAACTATGGCTACACCTTC. Amino acid sequence: CASSLVRGNNYGYTF. The whole variable domain, remainder taken from reference TRBV7-9 and TRBJ1-2, is DTGVSQNPRHKITKRGQNVTFRCDPISEHNRLYWYRQTLGQGPEFLTYFQNEAQLEKSRLLSDRFSAERPKGSFSTLEIQRTEQGDSAMYLCASSLVRGNNYGYTFGSGTRLTVV.

V is TRBV2 and J is TRBJ2-7, with 7 bases matching TRBD2. The germline V gene has CDR1 SNHLY and CDR2 FYNNEI. The CDR3 runs 15 residues. V dropped 4 bases and J dropped 6; count of bases not matched to a gene: 12. The CDR3: CASSGAGRHWGEQYF. CDR3 nucleotides: TGTGCCAGCAGTGGAGCGGGACGCCACTGGGGCGAGCAGTACTTC.

This chain joins TRBV5-1 and TRBJ2-5; possible D gene TRBD2, 7 bases. The V and J ends lost 1 base and 4 bases respectively, with 11 bases between them. Germline V lookup: CDR1 SGHRS, CDR2 YFSETQ. This CDR3 region has 14 residues. CDR3 loop: CASSLQGRGETQYF. For the CDR3, the DNA is TGCGCCAGCAGCTTGCAGGGGAGGGGAGAGACCCAGTACTTC.

The chain links TRBV6-5 to TRBJ1-3; TRBD1 matches at 11 bases. The CDR3 is 16 residues long. The junction had 3 bases not matched to a gene; V was cut back by 1 base and J by 4 bases. Germline V gene data show CDR1 as MNHEY and CDR2 as SVGAGI. The CDR3 coding sequence is TGTGCCAGCAGTTACTTGGGACAGGGGGTAGGAAACACCATATATTTT. Protein product: CASSYLGQGVGNTIYF.

Remarks on this clone: The sample carries other DNA sequences with the same CDR3. The genes are TRBV27 and TRBJ2-2; TRBD1 matches at 7 bases. The CDR3 has 15 amino acids. The germline V gene encodes CDR1 MNHEY and CDR2 SMNVEV (reference sequence). J lost 2 bases, V lost 4 bases, and 4 bases had no gene match. The CDR3 DNA reads TGTGCCAGCAGTTACCGGGACAGAAACACCGGGGAGCTGTTTTTT. Residues: CASSYRDRNTGELFF.

This chain connects TRBV28 to TRBJ1-2; D is undetermined. V was cut by 3 bases and J by 4 bases, with 15 bases left in between. The CDR3 runs 15 residues. Germline V gene sequence: CDR1 MDHEN, CDR2 SYDVKM. The CDR3 nucleotides are TGTGCCAGCAGTTTTGCCTCAGCAGCATTCTATGGCTACACCTTC. This translates into CASSFASAAFYGYTF.

This clone occurred a few times. The rearrangement joins TRBV19 to TRBJ1-5, with D unresolved. The CDR3 runs 16 residues. Germline CDR1 reads LNHDA; CDR2 reads SQIVND (reference sequence). V was shortened by 4 bases and J by 4 bases, with 17 bases between the two germline ends. Here the CDR3 reads CASSTALVGLNQPQHF. In nucleotides, the CDR3 is TGTGCCAGTAGTACCGCCCTCGTGGGGTTGAATCAGCCCCAGCATTTT.

This clone was observed a single time. This chain links TRBV7-3 with TRBJ2-3, with 11 bases identical to TRBD2. Germline loops: CDR1 SGHTA, CDR2 FQGTGA. The CDR3 length is 15 residues. V lost 3 bases, J lost 6 bases, and 5 bases stayed unmatched. The CDR3, as DNA: TGTGCCAGCAGCTTCACTAGCGGGAGTTCGGATACGCAGTATTTT. It translates to CASSFTSGSSDTQYF.

The CDR3 region has the DNA TGTGCCAGCAGTTACGTTAGCGGGAGTTACTACAATGAGCAGTTCTTC. This encodes CASSYVSGSYYNEQFF. The chain recombines TRBV6-5 with TRBJ2-1; 9 bases align to TRBD2. The V gene end was trimmed by 2 bases and the J gene end by 3 bases; junction bases not matched to a gene: 5. This CDR3 contains 16 residues. From germline, CDR1 is MNHEY and CDR2 SVGAGI.

This chain joins TRBV10-3 and TRBJ2-7; a weak D match, TRBD2 (5 bases). Per germline, CDR1 ENHRY and CDR2 SYGVKD. The CDR3 has 15 amino acids. The ends were cut back, 4 bases at V and 0 bases at J, with 13 bases in the middle. CDR3 residues: CAISVSERNSYEQYF. In DNA, the CDR3 is TGTGCCATCAGTGTTAGTGAGCGGAACTCCTACGAGCAGTACTTC.